The clone carrying this T cell receptor (beta chain) showed up just a few times. Antigen: not known. The sample is drawn from a study of cytomegalovirus exposure and HLA in healthy donors. The study's findings and limits: TCR beta V segments were, for the most part, productive about 87% or about 30% of the time in an earlier analysis. Presence/absence analysis assumed near-uniform sequencing depth across donors. TCR beta chains numbering 164 were designated cytomegalovirus-associated.

Germline V lookup: CDR1 SGHTA, CDR2 FQGNSA. V dropped 5 bases and J dropped 2; count of bases not matched to a gene: 11. The length of the CDR3 is 16 residues. Primers: 60 Vbeta forward and 13 Jbeta reverse. Libraries were prepared by immunoSEQ multiplex PCR; TCRdb keeps only in-frame clonotypes and omits some of them. The sample contains about 120,000 clones, about 80% of which appear only once. V and J are TRBV7-2 and TRBJ1-2; 7 nucleotides line up with TRBD1. The TCR sequence derives from a man aged 18 to 30 in good health and CMV-seronegative. The sample consisted of PBMCs. CDR3 bases: TGTGCCAGCAGCCTAGAGTACAGGGGTTTAAACTATGGCTACACCTTC. This codes for CASSLEYRGLNYGYTF.